This T cell receptor beta chain came from a study of coeliac disease. The method was immunoSEQ multiplex PCR; TCRdb's version includes in-frame clones alone and lacks a portion of them. Found here are about 3,300 clones, roughly half of them singletons; the top ten hold around 10%. This clone showed up just a few times. One frozen roughly 480,000-cell aliquot per fraction was sequenced. Trimming shortened V by 6 bases and J by 6 bases, and 18 bases separated the two germline ends. This CDR3 has 13 residues. Germline assignment: CDR1 SQVTM and CDR2 ANQGSEA. The sequence was collected from a woman between 65 and 79 years old with celiac disease. The specimen was intraepithelial lymphocytes from the gut. The chain is built from TRBV29-1 and TRBJ2-7; D might be TRBD2 (5 bases). CDR3 DNA sequence: TGCAGCGTCACCATTACCGGGGAGTCCGAGCAGTACTTC. Amino acid sequence: CSVTITGESEQYF.